The 24 T cell receptor beta chains given below trace back to one sample, sequenced in a study of T-cell memory formation after mild COVID-19. MiXCR, run by TCRdb on the 5' RACE reads, gives a single entry per CDR3 protein. This table holds about 6,500 distinct CDR3 sequences, 58% found once. Sequencing used PBMCs or a T cell subset sorted from them (not recorded which). The receptor source for this set is an adult who had mild COVID-19 (a few samples of this study predate the infection). Cell type and time point are not known.

V is TRBV4-3 and J is TRBJ2-7; a weak D match, TRBD2 (5 bases). V lost 8 bases and J lost 4, with 30 bases in between. The CDR3 contains 18 residues. The germline V gene has CDR1 LGHNA and CDR2 YSLEER. CDR3 region: CASQPRAERPPNYYEQYV. In nucleotides, the CDR3 is TGCGCCAGCCAGCCAAGGGCGGAGCGGCCCCCTAATTATTACGAGCAGTACGTC.

This clonotype is large within its sample. This chain uses TRBV4-1 with TRBJ2-3; TRBD2 matches at 10 bases. This CDR3 comprises 16 residues. The junction had 4 bases not matched to a gene; V was cut back by 2 bases and J by 2 bases. The V gene's germline CDR1 is MGHRA and CDR2 YSYEKL. Here the CDR3 DNA reads TGCGCCAGCAGCCAACTAGCGGGGGCCTACACAGATACGCAGTATTTT. It yields the protein CASSQLAGAYTDTQYF.

This clonotype was seen a handful of times. The chain has TRBV12-3 or TRBV12-4 and TRBJ1-5; 8 bases map to TRBD1. Losses at the gene ends were 2 bases for V and 6 bases for J; bases not matched to a gene: 9. This CDR3 comprises 16 residues. CDR3: CASSLTTGVGFQPQHF. The CDR3 DNA reads as TGTGCCAGCAGTTTAACGACAGGGGTGGGGTTTCAGCCCCAGCATTTT.

In its sample, this clonotype ranks as medium-sized (0.01 to 0.1%). This chain joins TRBV12-3 or TRBV12-4 and TRBJ2-2; D possibly corresponds to TRBD2 (5 bases). The CDR3 extends over 15 amino acids. V lost 6 bases and J 0 bases, leaving 11 bases between the germline ends. Here the CDR3 DNA reads TGTGCCAGCAGGCGCGGGCAGACGAACACCGGGGAGCTGTTTTTT. Amino acid sequence: CASRRGQTNTGELFF.

V usage is TRBV7-6 and J usage is TRBJ2-5; D could derive from TRBD1 or TRBD2 (6 bases each). This CDR3 contains 15 residues. In germline, CDR1 is SGHVS, CDR2 FNYEAQ. Trimming took off 2 bases at V and 2 bases at J, with 12 bases between the two ends. The DNA for the CDR3 is TGTGCCAGCAGCTTACTCGGGGGCCGGCAAGAGACCCAGTACTTC. This codes for CASSLLGGRQETQYF.

This chain links TRBV7-8 with TRBJ2-3, with 13 bases fitting TRBD2. This CDR3 is built from 17 residues. V lost 2 bases and J lost 1; bases outside the gene matches: 3. Germline-derived CDR1 and CDR2 are SGHVS and FQNEAQ. The CDR3 protein is CASSLPGTSGGTDTQYF. CDR3 DNA sequence: TGTGCCAGCAGCTTACCTGGGACTAGCGGGGGCACAGATACGCAGTATTTT. Full variable domain (remainder filled in from reference TRBV7-8 and TRBJ2-3): GAGVSQSPRYKVAKRGQDVALRCDPISGHVSLFWYQQALGQGPEFLTYFQNEAQLDKSGLPSDRFFAERPEGSVSTLKIQRTQQEDSAVYLCASSLPGTSGGTDTQYFGPGTRLTVL.

The chain combines TRBV7-8 with TRBJ2-5; weak D call: TRBD1 (5 bases). CDR1 SGHVS and CDR2 FQNEAQ come from the germline V gene. V was shortened by 10 bases and J by 5 bases, with 17 bases between the two germline ends. The CDR3 consists of 13 residues. The CDR3 DNA reads as TGTGCCACCCAAAGGGGCGGTTTTGAGACCCAGTACTTC. This translates into CATQRGGFETQYF.

The V gene is TRBV5-5, the J gene TRBJ2-3; possible D gene TRBD1, 6 bases. V dropped 1 base and J dropped 6 bases, with 12 bases sitting between them. The CDR3 extends over 14 amino acids. Germline CDR1 reads SGHKS; CDR2 reads YYEKEE (reference sequence). The CDR3 protein is CASSLSRGTDTQYF. CDR3 sequence (DNA): TGTGCCAGCAGCTTGTCCAGGGGTACGGATACGCAGTATTTT.

In its sample, this clonotype ranks as medium-sized. The gene calls are TRBV7-2 and TRBJ2-5; D may correspond to TRBD1 or TRBD2 (5 bases each). V lost 5 bases to trimming and J lost 5 bases, with 15 bases between them. The CDR3 has 14 residues. Germline loops: CDR1 SGHTA, CDR2 FQGNSA. CDR3: CASSAGTSGETQYF. DNA of the CDR3: TGTGCCAGCAGCGCCGGGACCTCGGGGGAGACCCAGTACTTC. Full variable domain (outside the CDR3, taken from reference TRBV7-2 and TRBJ2-5): GAGVSQSPSNKVTEKGKDVELRCDPISGHTALYWYRQSLGQGLEFLIYFQGNSAPDKSGLPSDRFSAERTGGSVSTLTIQRTQQEDSAVYLCASSAGTSGETQYFGPGTRLLVL.

This clonotype was detected only once. The chain links TRBV7-9 to TRBJ2-7; 11 bases are a match to TRBD2. The trim removed 5 bases at V and 2 bases at J, leaving 14 bases unmatched. The CDR3 is made up of 18 amino acids. Germline CDR1 reads SEHNR; CDR2 reads FQNEAQ (reference sequence). The CDR3 sequence: CASSPPRRASGRTYEQYF. The CDR3 DNA reads as TGTGCCAGCAGCCCACCTCGGAGGGCTAGCGGGAGGACCTACGAGCAGTACTTC.

J is TRBJ2-3 and V is TRBV5-1, with D possibly called TRBD1 or TRBD2 (6 bases each). The germline V gene encodes CDR1 SGHRS and CDR2 YFSETQ. Trimming removed 1 base at V and 5 bases at J, with 14 bases between. The CDR3 covers 15 residues. The CDR3, as DNA: TGCGCCAGCAGCTTGATGGGGGGCCGGGGAGATACGCAGTATTTT. It codes for CASSLMGGRGDTQYF.

The chain carries TRBV27 and TRBJ2-7, with D perhaps given as TRBD1 or TRBD2 (5 bases each). Germline loops: CDR1 MNHEY, CDR2 SMNVEV (reference sequence). This CDR3 has 13 residues. V was clipped by 7 bases and J by 4 bases, with 14 bases between them. Here the CDR3 DNA reads TGTGCCAGCATGAGGGATAAGGGGTACGAGCAGTACTTC. Residues: CASMRDKGYEQYF.

CDR3 residues: CASSLRLDTQYF. The CDR3 region has the DNA TGTGCCAGCAGCCTAAGATTAGATACGCAGTATTTT. The V and J genes are TRBV12-3 or TRBV12-4 and TRBJ2-3, with D hard to call. V lost 6 bases, J lost 5 bases, and 9 bases lay in between. This CDR3 has 12 residues.

The chain joins TRBV13 to TRBJ2-7, with 9 bases that match TRBD2. Germline V lookup: CDR1 PRHDT, CDR2 FYEKMQ (reference sequence). V was clipped by 5 bases and J by 5 bases; unmatched bases: 13. This CDR3 contains 16 residues. The CDR3, as DNA: TGTGCCAGCAGCCCCCGTATAGCGGGAGACAGGGACGAGCAGTACTTC. Translated, it gives CASSPRIAGDRDEQYF.

This clonotype is medium-sized in the sample. This rearrangement joins TRBV5-1 to TRBJ1-1; D remains ambiguous. The V gene's germline CDR1 is SGHRS and CDR2 YFSETQ. V was clipped by 6 bases and J by 3 bases, with 6 bases between them. The CDR3 runs to 11 residues. CDR3 sequence: CASKRDTEAFF. Written as DNA, the CDR3 is TGCGCCAGCAAAAGGGACACTGAAGCTTTCTTT.

By share of the sample, this clonotype is medium-sized (0.01 to 0.1%). This sequence joins TRBV30 and TRBJ1-1, with a weak D call TRBD1 (5 bases). The germline gives CDR1 GTSNPN, CDR2 SVGIG (reference sequence). Trimming shortened V by 0 bases and J by 4 bases, and 9 bases separated the two germline ends. The CDR3 has 13 residues. CDR3 sequence: CAWSVGVGTEAFF. In nucleotides, the CDR3 is TGTGCCTGGAGTGTAGGGGTTGGCACTGAAGCTTTCTTT.

The DNA of the CDR3 is TGTGCCACCAGCAGAGGGGACAGCTACGAGCAGTACTTC. This gives the protein CATSRGDSYEQYF. The rearrangement joins TRBV15 to TRBJ2-7, with 7 bases lining up with TRBD1. The CDR3 covers 13 residues. From germline, CDR1 is LNHNV and CDR2 YYDKDF (reference sequence). J lost 3 bases, V lost 1 base, and 0 bases had no gene match.

CDR3 in amino acids: CATSRNRDRGSEQYF. The CDR3, as DNA: TGTGCCACCAGCAGGAACCGGGACAGGGGGAGCGAGCAGTACTTC. The V gene is TRBV15, the J gene TRBJ2-7; 11 nucleotides match TRBD1. The CDR3 has 15 amino acids. V dropped 3 bases and J dropped 6; count of bases not matched to a gene: 7. CDR1 is LNHNV and CDR2 is YYDKDF in the germline V gene (reference sequence).

This clonotype was found many times. The rearrangement links TRBV5-5 to TRBJ2-6, with 12 bases identical to TRBD1. From germline, CDR1 is SGHKS and CDR2 YYEKEE (reference sequence). The V segment lost 6 bases and the J segment 0 bases; nucleotides outside the gene matches: 4. The CDR3 is 17 residues long. The DNA for the CDR3 is TGTGCCAGCACCGGGACAGGGGGCTTCTCTGGGGCCAACGTCCTGACTTTC. Translating gives CASTGTGGFSGANVLTF.

This clonotype was counted many times. The chain employs TRBV12-3 or TRBV12-4 and TRBJ2-3, with 8 bases fitting TRBD2. The CDR3 contains 15 residues. Trimming at V came to 2 bases and at J to 5 bases, leaving 6 bases not matched to a gene. CDR3 in amino acids: CASSLRGAGGDTQYF. As DNA, the CDR3 is TGTGCCAGCAGTTTACGGGGGGCGGGGGGAGATACGCAGTATTTT.

This clonotype occurred once. Here the CDR3 reads CASSRWPSGTSYEQYF. DNA of the CDR3: TGTGCCAGCAGCCGCTGGCCTAGCGGCACCTCCTACGAGCAGTACTTC. The rearrangement joins TRBV7-9 to TRBJ2-7; 7 nucleotides agree with TRBD2. The V segment lost 5 bases and the J segment 0 bases; nucleotides outside the gene matches: 10. Looked up from germline, CDR1 is SEHNR and CDR2 is FQNEAQ (reference sequence). CDR3 length: 16 residues. The variable domain in full, with the rest retrieved from reference TRBV7-9 and TRBJ2-7, is DTGVSQNPRHKITKRGQNVTFRCDPISEHNRLYWYRQTLGQGPEFLTYFQNEAQLEKSRLLSDRFSAERPKGSFSTLEIQRTEQGDSAMYLCASSRWPSGTSYEQYFGPGTRLTVT.

The rearrangement links TRBV24-1 to TRBJ2-3; D is unclear. This CDR3 comprises 12 residues. V was clipped by 5 bases and J by 2 bases, with 4 bases between them. Germline V gives CDR1 KGHDR, CDR2 SFDVKD. The CDR3 region has the DNA TGTGCCACCAGTGGTGACACAGATACGCAGTATTTT. This translates into CATSGDTDTQYF.

The rearrangement uses TRBV5-1 and TRBJ2-1, with no clear D. Trimming removed 2 bases from V and 6 bases from J, with 18 bases in between. Germline V gene lookup returns CDR1 SGHRS and CDR2 YFSETQ. The CDR3 runs to 16 residues. CDR3 sequence reads: CASSFYSQIRTNEQFF. CDR3 nucleotides: TGCGCCAGCAGCTTTTATTCGCAGATCCGGACCAATGAGCAGTTCTTC.

This rearrangement joins TRBV28 to TRBJ2-1; the D is unclear. The germline V gene encodes CDR1 MDHEN and CDR2 SYDVKM. The CDR3 covers 10 residues. Trimming stripped 3 bases from V and 7 bases from J, with 1 base between. CDR3 sequence reads: CASSLNEQFF. CDR3 coding DNA: TGTGCCAGCAGTTTGAATGAGCAGTTCTTC. Full variable domain (outside the CDR3, taken from reference TRBV28 and TRBJ2-1): DVKVTQSSRYLVKRTGEKVFLECVQDMDHENMFWYRQDPGLGLRLIYFSYDVKMKEKGDIPEGYSVSREKKERFSLILESASTNQTSMYLCASSLNEQFFGPGTRLTVL.